This T cell receptor (beta chain) was identified during a study of T cells in Graves' hyperthyroidism and ophthalmopathy. About the study: Specimen type is peripheral blood, collected at initial diagnosis prior to any treatment.

From RNA transcripts, TCR beta CDR3 regions were amplified. First-round RT-PCR with HTBI primers amplified the TCR CDR3 region. TCRdb used MiXCR to reprocess the multiplex PCR reads, holding one entry per CDR3 protein. The sample gives about 300,000 distinct CDR3 sequences, roughly 13% of which show up once; roughly 7.9% is in the top ten. This clonotype was counted only a few times. The antigen is undetermined. Broader study findings: By a 13 V-J model, ophthalmopathy was set apart from stable hyperthyroidism.

Germline V gives CDR1 SGHRS, CDR2 YFSETQ. The CDR3 contains 14 residues. V shed 2 bases, J shed 6 bases, and the junction held 4 bases outside the gene matches. Investigators excluded patients with uncontrolled infection, other autoimmune disease, pregnancy or lactation. This TCR derives from a woman in her 40s with Graves' hyperthyroidism. The chain employs TRBV5-1 and TRBJ2-1; 8 bases agree with TRBD2. The sample was blood. CDR3 region: CASSFTGGGNEQFF. The CDR3 DNA sequence: TGCGCCAGCAGCTTTACGGGAGGGGGCAATGAGCAGTTCTTC.